This T cell receptor (beta chain) emerged from a study of T-cell reconstitution after alpha-beta-depleted transplantation in children (TCRdb year 2016). About the investigation overall: Using TCR repertoire profiling, the study quantitatively followed how T-cell immune reconstitution unfolded in children after TCRalphabeta/CD19-depleted allogeneic hematopoietic cell transplantation. Overall study results and their limits: About two months after transplant, the apparently early recovery of alphabetaT-cell counts reportedly depended on just several hundred clones that had expanded rapidly and came from non-depleted graft cells. In some patients, the high TCRbeta diversity seen at day 60 was put down to recipient T cells and intrathymic progenitors that had survived conditioning. The frequencies of hyperexpanded clones fell over the following months, and after one year, T-cell counts and TCRbeta diversity were mostly attributed to newly produced T cells.

This clonotype was detected only a few times. Its antigen remains undetermined. Per-base qualities were not stored, and no clone one base away is much larger. The library was prepared using PCR. Instrument on record: Illumina HiSeq 2500. To normalize quantification of the TCRbeta repertoire, the TCR libraries were built with molecular barcoding that relied on unique molecular identifiers. TCRdb reprocessed the public reads (quality trimming at Q25 with fastp, clone calling with MiXCR) and kept in-frame beta chains. Rows are combined by CDR3 protein, so each entry shows the most common genes and DNA. The sample data list 500,000 to 600,000 distinct CDR3 sequences, and 25% to 30% of these were observed just once. Less than 40% of the sample comes from the top ten. The sample's treatment or condition label, in plain terms: allogeneic hematopoietic cell transplantation with graft depleted of TCRalphabeta T cells and CD19 B cells. The transplant recipients were children given TCRalphabeta/CD19-depleted allogeneic hematopoietic cell grafts.

This TCR came from a boy younger than two with Wiskott-Aldrich syndrome, due to receive a stem cell transplant. Sequenced material: PBMCs, taken before TCRalphabeta/CD19-depleted stem cell transplant.

The CDR3 reads CASSMVPLLRQGAHEQYF. The base sequence is TGTGCCAGTAGTATGGTACCCCTACTCAGACAGGGGGCCCACGAGCAGTACTTC. The chain uses TRBV19 and TRBJ2-7; TRBD1 aligns with 10 central bases. From the germline V gene (reference sequence), CDR1 is LNHDA and CDR2 is SQIVND. Trimming removed 3 bases from V and 5 bases from J; the gene matches leave 16 bases unexplained. The CDR3 spans 18 residues, from the cysteine through the phenylalanine. Only the CDR3 portion is preserved as DNA: 54 bases, with reading frame beginning at the first base.